The subject of this entry is one TCR beta chain. Its target is not known. The PCR employed 60 Vbeta primers together with 13 Jbeta primers. Here immunoSEQ multiplex PCR was the method, and the copy in TCRdb shows in-frame clones only, minus some. Here the sample spans about 190,000 clones, about nine tenths being singletons. Looked up from germline, CDR1 is LNHDA and CDR2 is SQIVND (reference sequence). Trimming removed 5 bases at V and 5 bases at J, with 21 bases between. This CDR3 is built from 17 residues. This sample stems from a study of cytomegalovirus exposure and HLA in healthy donors. Findings and caveats of the study: The authors excluded some V segments, including TRBV6-2 and TRBV6-3, as indistinguishable. Prior analysis indicated that the majority of TCR beta V segments exhibited productivity approximately 87% or approximately 30% of the time. In a later analysis, TCR beta V- and J-gene trimming was associated with a missense DCLRE1C variant.

Donors consisted of healthy bone marrow donors. Sequencing input: PBMCs. The rearrangement joins TRBV19 to TRBJ2-2, with a weak D call TRBD2 (6 bases). The origin of this receptor is a man in his thirties or forties in good health and CMV-seronegative. CDR3 region: CASSWGRLTGVTGELFF. The DNA for the CDR3 is TGTGCCAGTAGTTGGGGTCGACTTACGGGAGTTACCGGGGAGCTGTTTTTT.